This T cell receptor beta chain was captured in a study of cytomegalovirus exposure and HLA in healthy donors. The CDR3 contains 14 residues. With V trimmed by 6 bases and J by 3 bases, 6 bases remained unmatched. Germline CDR1 MNHEY, CDR2 SMNVEV (reference sequence). Findings and limits, study-wide: Presence/absence analyses supposed approximately even sequencing depth among donors. In a later analysis, HLA-associated TCR beta chains were more clonally expanded than equally common others. The study designated 150 or so TCR beta chains cytomegalovirus-associated. In all likelihood, a cluster of highly shared sequence variants was a sequencing artifact.

Primers for the PCR totalled 60 Vbeta and 13 Jbeta. This table comes from immunoSEQ multiplex PCR, and its TCRdb copy is limited to in-frame clones, with some not included. This table holds some 170,000 clones, around 69% found once. Of note for this clone: Its antigen is not known.

The sequencing input was PBMCs. The genes are TRBV27 and TRBJ2-3; 7 bases agree with TRBD2. The TCR originated in a woman aged 25 to 39 in good health and CMV-seronegative. In DNA, the CDR3 is TGTGCCAGCAGCACGACTAGCTTGACAGATACGCAGTATTTT. Translating gives CASSTTSLTDTQYF.